The 5 T cell receptor beta chains below were found in one sample sequenced in a study of T cell repertoires in cytomegalovirus infection. TCRdb fed the reads into MiXCR, producing one record per CDR3 protein. This table has 600,000 to 800,000 distinct CDR3 sequences, 24% appearing once. The sequenced sample consisted of CD8+ T cells from PBMCs. The receptors stem from a human donor in good health (CMV status not recorded). Some clones in this sample may be carry-over from other donors' samples.

This chain uses TRBV14 with TRBJ1-2; D remains unclear. The germline gives CDR1 SGHDN, CDR2 FVKESK. CDR3 length: 17 residues. Trimming cost V 1 base and J 2 bases, with 17 bases left between them. Here the CDR3 reads CASSQVVSLNPNYGYTF. In nucleotides, the CDR3 is TGTGCCAGCAGCCAAGTGGTCAGCCTAAACCCCAACTATGGCTACACCTTC.

Notes on this clonotype: This sequence may be a read error, since a much larger clone differs from it by one base. V usage is TRBV7-2 and J usage is TRBJ1-5; TRBD1 agrees at 9 bases. The CDR3 has 16 amino acids. The junction had 10 bases not matched to a gene; V was cut back by 5 bases and J by 5 bases. Per the germline V gene, CDR1 is SGHTA and CDR2 is FQGNSA. The CDR3 region is CASSTDRGMSYQPQHF. The CDR3 nucleotides read TGTGCCAGCAGCACAGACAGGGGGATGAGCTATCAGCCCCAGCATTTT.

This clonotype was detected once. The junction and the germline gene differ at one end; a read error may be behind it. The chain is built from TRBV7-2 and TRBJ2-2; D might be TRBD2 (5 bases). The CDR3 length is 13 residues. Germline CDR1 and CDR2: SGHTA and FQGNSA. The CDR3: CASSLTNTGELCF. The CDR3 DNA follows: TGTGCCAGCAGCTTAACGAACACCGGGGAGCTGTGTTTT.

This clonotype has a count of ten or more. The chain couples TRBV28 to TRBJ2-2; a possible D gene is TRBD1 (6 bases). This CDR3 spans 16 amino acids. Per germline, CDR1 MDHEN and CDR2 SYDVKM. V dropped 2 bases and J dropped 4 bases, with 14 bases sitting between them. This CDR3 is CASSLHLGASTGELFF. In DNA form, the CDR3 reads TGTGCCAGCAGTTTACATTTGGGGGCGAGCACCGGGGAGCTGTTTTTT.

This chain joins TRBV28 and TRBJ2-6; 7 bases fit TRBD1. With V trimmed by 4 bases and J by 0 bases, 12 bases remained unmatched. The CDR3 has 19 amino acids. CDR1 and CDR2 (germline): MDHEN, SYDVKM. The CDR3 DNA reads as TGTGCCAGCAGTTCCCCGCTCTTAGGGGGCGTCTCTGGGGCCAACGTCCTGACTTTC. This encodes CASSSPLLGGVSGANVLTF. Supplemented by reference TRBV28 and TRBJ2-6, the full variable domain reads DVKVTQSSRYLVKRTGEKVFLECVQDMDHENMFWYRQDPGLGLRLIYFSYDVKMKEKGDIPEGYSVSREKKERFSLILESASTNQTSMYLCASSSPLLGGVSGANVLTFGAGSRLTVL.